The 26 T cell receptor beta chains below come from one sample, sequenced in a study of tissue T cells after allogeneic stem cell transplantation. Here immunoSEQ multiplex PCR was the method, and the copy in TCRdb shows in-frame clones only, minus some. Of roughly 20,000 clones detected, approximately 70% appear once; the ten largest clones hold about 0.38%. Sequencing was carried out using blood. The receptors come from a female BALB/c mouse in good health. The mice in this strain carry MHC haplotype H2-d.

The sample holds a few counts of this clone. Each gene name is a mouse one. The missing CDR3 end, 1 residue past where the read stops, is filled in from the germline J gene. The chain has TRBV3 and TRBJ2-7, with TRBD1 identical over 7 bases. With 6 bases clipped from V and 3 bases from J, the junction kept 2 bases outside the gene matches. The CDR3 runs 12 residues. The germline V gene encodes CDR1 SNHLY and CDR2 FYNGKV (reference sequence). The CDR3 region is CASRRDSYEQYF. The CDR3 DNA, read in part, is TGTGCCAGCAGGCGGGACAGCTATGAACAGTAC.

This clone was observed a few times. The gene names here belong to mouse. Read sequence stops 1 residue before the CDR3 end, and the germline J gene provides the missing end. The identical CDR3 is also encoded by other nucleotide sequences in the sample. The J gene is TRBJ1-3, the V gene TRBV5, with D unresolved. The CDR3 runs to 15 residues. CDR1 is LGHNA and CDR2 is YNLKQL in the germline V gene (reference sequence). V was pared by 0 bases and J by 0 bases, with 6 bases between. CDR3 loop: CASSQDGSSGNTLYF. The sequenced part of the CDR3 DNA is TGTGCCAGCAGCCAAGATGGCAGTTCTGGAAATACGCTCTAT.

This clone showed up just once. Any gene name here is a mouse gene name. The CDR3 end is not reached by the read, which stops 1 residue before it; the germline J gene fills it in. The V and J genes are TRBV16 and TRBJ1-1; D is ambiguous. Germline V gives CDR1 SGHSA, CDR2 FRNQAP. Trimming pared 0 bases from V and 0 bases from J, leaving 8 bases between. The CDR3 covers 15 residues. The sequenced part of the CDR3 DNA is TGTGCAAGCAGCTTAGACACGGAAGCAAACACAGAAGTCTTC. Translating gives CASSLDTEANTEVF. The whole CDR3 sequence is CASSLDTEANTEVFF.

Notes on this clone: Gene names and germline refer to mouse. The observed sequence ends 1 residue before the CDR3 terminus, with the missing tail filled in from the germline J gene. The V and J genes are TRBV2 and TRBJ2-5, with TRBD2 matching over 8 bases. The J segment lost 1 base and the V segment lost 3 bases, leaving 0 bases of the junction unmatched. The CDR3 covers 14 residues. The germline V gene encodes CDR1 LGHNA and CDR2 YSYQKL. The CDR3 is CASSQGLDQDTQYF. The covered CDR3 bases are TGTGCCAGCAGCCAGGGACTGGACCAAGACACCCAGTAC.

Concerning this clone: Gene names are the mouse ones. The read halts 1 residue ahead of the CDR3 end, with the missing end drawn from the germline J gene. The chain recombines TRBV4 with TRBJ2-4, with D maybe TRBD2 (6 bases). Germline values: CDR1 LGHDT, CDR2 YNNKQL (reference sequence). V gave up 5 bases and J gave up 0 bases, with 9 bases separating them. This CDR3 is built from 14 residues. The CDR3 sequence is CASSRTASQNTLYF. Incomplete CDR3 DNA: TGTGCCAGCAGCCGGACTGCTAGTCAAAACACCTTGTAC.

On this clone: Here the gene names and germline are mouse. The CDR3 end is not reached by the read, which stops 1 residue before it; the germline J gene fills it in. The chain combines TRBV24 with TRBJ2-4; D ambiguous. This CDR3 is 11 amino acids long. Trimming shortened V by 3 bases and J by 4 bases, and 2 bases separated the two germline ends. Germline V CDR1 and CDR2: KGHTA, FRNEEI. Here the CDR3 reads CASSLENTLYF. CDR3 DNA, as far as it was read: TGTGCCAGCAGTCTCGAAAACACCTTGTAC.

With regard to this clone: The gene symbols are mouse symbols. Read data end 1 residue before the CDR3 end; the end is taken from the germline J gene. The genes are TRBV31 and TRBJ2-3; 7 nucleotides match TRBD2. The length of the CDR3 is 15 residues. The germline V gene encodes CDR1 GKSSPN and CDR2 SITVG. The J segment lost 0 bases and the V segment lost 2 bases, leaving 5 bases of the junction unmatched. The chain's CDR3 is CAWSSGGTSAETLYF. CDR3 bases read: TGTGCCTGGAGTTCTGGGGGAACTAGTGCAGAAACGCTGTAT.

With regard to this clone: Mouse names are used for the genes. From the germline J gene comes the end of the CDR3, since the read stops 1 residue before it. The chain combines TRBV5 with TRBJ2-2; 10 nucleotides agree with TRBD1. Looked up from germline, CDR1 is LGHNA and CDR2 is YNLKQL (reference sequence). V shed 4 bases, J shed 4 bases, and the junction held 3 bases outside the gene matches. There are 15 residues in the CDR3. Here the CDR3 reads CASSPTGGGTGQLYF. CDR3 bases read: TGTGCCAGCAGCCCGACAGGGGGCGGCACCGGGCAGCTCTAC.

As for this clone: Genes and germline are mouse. The observed sequence ends 1 residue before the CDR3 terminus, with the missing tail filled in from the germline J gene. The chain joins TRBV5 to TRBJ2-3; 7 bases fit TRBD2. Germline CDR1 LGHNA, CDR2 YNLKQL (reference sequence). The CDR3 covers 15 residues. V was pared by 1 base and J by 2 bases, with 3 bases of the junction left unmatched. The DNA read from the CDR3 is TGTGCCAGCAGCCAAGTCTGGGGGAATGCAGAAACGCTGTAT. The encoded protein is CASSQVWGNAETLY. The full-length CDR3 reads as CASSQVWGNAETLYF.

As for this clone: Gene names follow the mouse nomenclature. The read terminates 1 residue before the CDR3 end, so the remaining end is supplied by the germline J gene. J is TRBJ2-3 and V is TRBV13-2; 10 nucleotides agree with TRBD2. The V gene's germline CDR1 is NNHNN and CDR2 SYGAGS (reference sequence). CDR3 length: 16 amino acids. The V segment lost 3 bases and the J segment 2 bases; nucleotides outside the gene matches: 6. CDR3 bases read: TGTGCCAGCGGTGCACTGGGGGGGAGGGATGCAGAAACGCTGTAT. Translating gives CASGALGGRDAETLY. Given in full, the CDR3 is CASGALGGRDAETLYF.

As regards this clone: The gene names given are mouse names. The CDR3 end lies 1 residue beyond the end of the read and is filled in from the germline J gene. The V and J genes are TRBV16 and TRBJ2-5; no reliable D call. V shed 3 bases and J shed 0 bases, with 7 bases lying between them. The germline CDR1 and CDR2 sequences are SGHSA and FRNQAP. This CDR3 spans 14 amino acids. The part of the CDR3 DNA that was read is TGTGCAAGCAGCTTGGACGTTAACCAAGACACCCAGTAC. Residues: CASSLDVNQDTQY. The CDR3, in full, reads CASSLDVNQDTQYF.

A note on this clone: Germline and genes: mouse. The read ends 1 residue early relative to the CDR3; the germline J gene fills the gap. J is TRBJ2-7 and V is TRBV1, with TRBD2 matching over 7 bases. V was pared by 1 base and J by 0 bases, with 3 bases of the junction left unmatched. This CDR3 has 15 amino acids. Germline V gives CDR1 NSQYPW, CDR2 LRSPGD (reference sequence). CDR3 bases read: TGCACCTGCAGTGCAGGGACTGGCAGCTCCTATGAACAGTAC. Protein product: CTCSAGTGSSYEQY. Given in full, the CDR3 is CTCSAGTGSSYEQYF.

Concerning this clone itself: Genes and germline are mouse. Read data end 1 residue before the CDR3 end; the end is taken from the germline J gene. The chain links TRBV5 to TRBJ2-4; D call uncertain. The V and J ends lost 2 bases and 1 base respectively, with 7 bases between them. The CDR3 sequence is 14 residues long. CDR1 is LGHNA, CDR2 YNLKQL, per germline (reference sequence). CDR3 DNA (partial): TGTGCCAGCAGCCAATTTCCGGGTCAAAACACCTTGTAC. It codes for CASSQFPGQNTLY. The whole CDR3 sequence is CASSQFPGQNTLYF.

Note on this clone: Gene names denote mouse genes. The DNA ends 1 residue before the CDR3 does, and the rest of the CDR3 is filled in from the germline J gene. V gene TRBV13-1 combines with J gene TRBJ1-1; the D gene is possibly TRBD1 (6 bases). From germline, CDR1 is NSHNY and CDR2 SYGAGN. The CDR3 loop spans 13 amino acids. The V gene lost 0 bases and the J gene lost 6 bases, with 9 bases spanning the gap. The part of the CDR3 DNA that was read is TGTGCCAGCAGTGATGAAGGGGGAGCAGAAGTCTTC. This sequence encodes CASSDEGGAEVF. The full CDR3 reads CASSDEGGAEVFF.

Points on this clone: Germline and genes here are mouse. Read coverage stops 1 residue before the CDR3 terminus; the germline J gene supplies the remainder. The genes are TRBV19 and TRBJ2-7; 11 nucleotides align to TRBD2. Germline V gives CDR1 FNHDT, CDR2 SITEND (reference sequence). CDR3 size: 15 residues. Trimming removed 0 bases from V and 4 bases from J; junction bases left unmatched: 3. CDR3 loop: CASSIARDWGYEQYF. Incomplete CDR3 DNA: TGTGCCAGCAGTATAGCTAGGGACTGGGGGTATGAACAGTAC.

This clone showed up just a few times. Genes and germline come from the mouse. The sequenced fragment ends 1 residue before the CDR3 boundary, so the rest is inferred from the germline J gene. The chain links TRBV13-2 to TRBJ2-4, with a tentative D call TRBD2 (6 bases). V lost 0 bases, J lost 1 base, and 6 bases lay in between. Germline assignment: CDR1 NNHNN and CDR2 SYGAGS (reference sequence). The CDR3 is 14 amino acids. CDR3 DNA (partial): TGTGCCAGCGGTGATGCTGGGGGTCAAAACACCTTGTAC. Translated, it gives CASGDAGGQNTLY. The complete CDR3 reads CASGDAGGQNTLYF.

Regarding this clone: The genes are named according to mouse. The sequenced fragment ends 1 residue before the CDR3 boundary, so the rest is inferred from the germline J gene. The V and J genes are TRBV5 and TRBJ2-7; 9 nucleotides agree with TRBD1. After removal of 1 base from V and 4 bases from J, the junction contained 2 bases not matched to a gene. Per the germline V gene, CDR1 is LGHNA and CDR2 is YNLKQL (reference sequence). The CDR3 contains 14 residues. The CDR3 sequence: CASSQGTGVYEQYF. CDR3 bases read: TGTGCCAGCAGCCAAGGGACAGGGGTTTATGAACAGTAC.

Comment on this clone: Mouse names are used for the genes. The read finishes 1 residue shy of the CDR3 end, and the germline J gene is used to complete it. V usage is TRBV5 and J usage is TRBJ2-2, with 12 positions matching TRBD1. Per germline, CDR1 LGHNA and CDR2 YNLKQL (reference sequence). The V segment lost 0 bases and the J segment 6 bases; nucleotides outside the gene matches: 2. The CDR3 length is 16 residues. The DNA read from the CDR3 is TGTGCCAGCAGCCAAGAGGGGACAGGGGGCGCCGGGCAGCTCTAC. It specifies CASSQEGTGGAGQLY. The CDR3 in its entirety is CASSQEGTGGAGQLYF.

This clone occurred a few times. These gene names are mouse names. The CDR3 end is not reached by the read, which stops 1 residue before it; the germline J gene fills it in. This chain uses TRBV14 with TRBJ1-1, with D hard to call. The germline gives CDR1 SGHDT, CDR2 FRDEAV. The CDR3 length is 12 residues. V was trimmed by 2 bases and J by 0 bases, leaving 2 bases between them. The part of the CDR3 DNA that was read is TGTGCCAGCAGTTTACAGAACACAGAAGTCTTC. Its translation: CASSLQNTEVF. The whole CDR3 sequence is CASSLQNTEVFF. The complete variable domain, with remaining parts taken from reference TRBV14 and TRBJ1-1, reads EAGVTQSPRYAVLQEGQAVSFWCDPISGHDTLYWYQQPRDQGPQLLVYFRDEAVIDNSQLPSDRFSAVRPKGTNSTLKIQSAKQGDTATYLCASSLQNTEVFFGKGTRLTVV.

About this clone itself: Gene names are the mouse ones. The read ends 1 residue shy of where the CDR3 ends; the end is completed using the germline J gene. The chain combines TRBV31 with TRBJ2-5; 9 bases agree with TRBD2. Losses at the gene ends were 5 bases for V and 0 bases for J; bases not matched to a gene: 6. Per germline, CDR1 GKSSPN and CDR2 SITVG. The CDR3 spans 15 residues. The CDR3 bases that were read are TGTGCCTGGGGAACTCTGGGGGGGAACCAAGACACCCAGTAC. This sequence encodes CAWGTLGGNQDTQY. The entire CDR3 sequence reads CAWGTLGGNQDTQYF. The complete variable domain, with remaining parts taken from reference TRBV31 and TRBJ2-5, reads AQTIHQWPVAEIKAVGSPLSLGCTIKGKSSPNLYWYWQATGGTLQQLFYSITVGQVESVVQLNLSASRPKDDQFILSTEKLLLSHSGFYLCAWGTLGGNQDTQYFGPGTRLLVL.

This clone was seen a handful of times. Gene names follow the mouse nomenclature. The sequenced fragment ends 1 residue before the CDR3 boundary, so the rest is inferred from the germline J gene. The chain employs TRBV13-1 and TRBJ1-2, with 11 bases that match TRBD1. Germline values: CDR1 NSHNY, CDR2 SYGAGN. After removal of 3 bases from V and 6 bases from J, the junction contained 1 base not matched to a gene. The CDR3 runs 13 residues. The CDR3 is CASSGTGGPDYTF. The sequenced CDR3 bases are TGTGCCAGCAGTGGGACAGGGGGCCCCGACTACACC.

Details on this clone: Genes and germline are mouse. The CDR3 is cut off 1 residue early in the read; its end comes from the germline J gene. The chain combines TRBV4 with TRBJ1-2; 7 bases align to TRBD1. Germline trimming cut 5 bases from V and 0 bases from J; bases unmatched to any gene: 6. Germline values: CDR1 LGHDT, CDR2 YNNKQL (reference sequence). The length of the CDR3 is 15 residues. CDR3 in amino acids: CASSQGQGANSDYTF. The sequenced part of the CDR3 DNA is TGTGCCAGCAGCCAAGGCCAGGGGGCAAACTCCGACTACACC.

This clone was picked up a small number of times. The gene names here belong to mouse. The read falls 1 residue short of the CDR3 end, and the missing part is taken from the germline J gene. This chain connects TRBV29 to TRBJ2-2; D might be TRBD1 (5 bases). Germline lookup yields CDR1 MSHET and CDR2 SYDVDS. V was cut by 2 bases and J by 4 bases, with 8 bases left in between. This CDR3 comprises 14 residues. This CDR3 is CASSLQGGTGQLYF. The covered CDR3 bases are TGTGCTAGCAGTTTACAGGGAGGCACCGGGCAGCTCTAC.

A single count supports this clone. Genes here carry mouse names. The CDR3 end lies 1 residue beyond the end of the read and is filled in from the germline J gene. V and J are TRBV31 and TRBJ1-1; D not certain. The CDR3 is made up of 13 amino acids. In germline, CDR1 is GKSSPN, CDR2 SITVG. V was pared by 0 bases and J by 0 bases, with 5 bases between. The chain's CDR3 is CAWSLGTNTEVFF. The CDR3 DNA, read in part, is TGTGCCTGGAGTCTTGGGACAAACACAGAAGTCTTC.

In the case of this clone: Mouse names are used for the genes. The read ends 1 residue early relative to the CDR3; the germline J gene fills the gap. V usage is TRBV19 and J usage is TRBJ2-7, with D possibly called TRBD1 or TRBD2 (6 bases each). Per germline, CDR1 FNHDT and CDR2 SITEND (reference sequence). V was clipped by 0 bases and J by 3 bases, with 10 bases between them. CDR3 size: 14 residues. The DNA read from the CDR3 is TGTGCCAGCAGTATAGGAGGGGGGAGCTATGAACAGTAC. Translation gives CASSIGGGSYEQY. The entire CDR3 protein is CASSIGGGSYEQYF. Combining the CDR3 with reference TRBV19 and TRBJ2-7 gives the whole variable domain GGIITQTPKFLIGQEGQKLTLKCQQNFNHDTMYWYRQDSGKGLRLIYYSITENDLQKGDLSEGYDASREKKSSFSLTVTSAQKNEMAVFLCASSIGGGSYEQYFGPGTRLTVL.

Worth noting for this clone: Gene names follow the mouse nomenclature. The missing CDR3 end, 1 residue past where the read stops, is filled in from the germline J gene. The rearrangement uses TRBV13-3 and TRBJ2-5, with D hard to call. Germline assignment: CDR1 NNHDY and CDR2 SYVADS. Trimming pared 0 bases from V and 0 bases from J, leaving 5 bases between. This CDR3 is built from 14 residues. The part of the CDR3 DNA that was read is TGTGCCAGCAGTGATGTGTTTAACCAAGACACCCAGTAC. This encodes CASSDVFNQDTQY. The entire CDR3 protein reads CASSDVFNQDTQYF.